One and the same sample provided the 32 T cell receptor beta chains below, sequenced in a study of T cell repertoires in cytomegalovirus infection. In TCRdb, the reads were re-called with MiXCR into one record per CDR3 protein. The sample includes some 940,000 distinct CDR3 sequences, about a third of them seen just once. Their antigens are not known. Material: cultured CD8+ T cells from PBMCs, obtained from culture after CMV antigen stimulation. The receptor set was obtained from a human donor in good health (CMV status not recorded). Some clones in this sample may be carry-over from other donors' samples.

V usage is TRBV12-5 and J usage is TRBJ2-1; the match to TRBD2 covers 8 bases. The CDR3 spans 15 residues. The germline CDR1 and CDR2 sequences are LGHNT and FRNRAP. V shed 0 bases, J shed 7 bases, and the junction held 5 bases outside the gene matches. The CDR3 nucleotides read TGTGCTAGTGGTTTGGTTACGGGGGGGCGGAATGAGCAGTTCTTC. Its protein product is CASGLVTGGRNEQFF.

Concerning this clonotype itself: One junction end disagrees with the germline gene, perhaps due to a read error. The CDR3 DNA follows: TGTGCCAGCTCACCCCCGGGCGGGTCCTACAATAAGCAGTTCTTC. It translates to CASSPPGGSYNKQFF. V gene TRBV18 combines with J gene TRBJ2-1, with a weak D call TRBD2 (5 bases). Germline V gene data show CDR1 as KGHSH and CDR2 as LQKENI. This CDR3 spans 15 amino acids.

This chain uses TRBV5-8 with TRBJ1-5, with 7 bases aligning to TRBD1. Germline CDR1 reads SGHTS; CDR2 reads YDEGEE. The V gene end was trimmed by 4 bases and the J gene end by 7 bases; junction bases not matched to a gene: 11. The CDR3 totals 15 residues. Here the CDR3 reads CASSAIPGQKQPQHF. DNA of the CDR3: TGTGCCAGCAGCGCTATCCCGGGACAGAAGCAGCCCCAGCATTTT.

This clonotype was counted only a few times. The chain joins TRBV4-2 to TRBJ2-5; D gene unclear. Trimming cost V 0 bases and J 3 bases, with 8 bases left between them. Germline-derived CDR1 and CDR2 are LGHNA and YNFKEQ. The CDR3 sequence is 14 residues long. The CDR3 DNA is TGTGCCAGCAGCCAAGATAGGATGGAAGAGACCCAGTACTTC. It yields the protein CASSQDRMEETQYF.

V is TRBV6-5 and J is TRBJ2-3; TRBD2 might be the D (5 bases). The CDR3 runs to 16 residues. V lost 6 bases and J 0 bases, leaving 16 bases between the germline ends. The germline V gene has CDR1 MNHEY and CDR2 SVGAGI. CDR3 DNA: TGTGCCAGCAGGCCACACTTAGCGACTAGCACAGATACGCAGTATTTT. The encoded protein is CASRPHLATSTDTQYF.

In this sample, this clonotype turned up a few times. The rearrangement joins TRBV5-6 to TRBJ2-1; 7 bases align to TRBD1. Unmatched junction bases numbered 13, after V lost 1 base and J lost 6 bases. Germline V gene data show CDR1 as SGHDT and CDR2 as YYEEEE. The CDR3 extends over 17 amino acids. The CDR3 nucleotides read TGTGCCAGCAGCTTGCAATACCGGGACAGAACCCTCAATGAGCAGTTCTTC. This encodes CASSLQYRDRTLNEQFF.

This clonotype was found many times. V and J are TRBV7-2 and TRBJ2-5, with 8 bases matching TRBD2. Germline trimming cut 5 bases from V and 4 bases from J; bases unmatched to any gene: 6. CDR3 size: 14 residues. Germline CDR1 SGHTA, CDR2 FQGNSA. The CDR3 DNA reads TGTGCCAGCAGCACACCGGGGGGGAGAGAGACCCAGTACTTC. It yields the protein CASSTPGGRETQYF. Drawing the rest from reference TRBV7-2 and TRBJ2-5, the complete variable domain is GAGVSQSPSNKVTEKGKDVELRCDPISGHTALYWYRQSLGQGLEFLIYFQGNSAPDKSGLPSDRFSAERTGGSVSTLTIQRTQQEDSAVYLCASSTPGGRETQYFGPGTRLLVL.

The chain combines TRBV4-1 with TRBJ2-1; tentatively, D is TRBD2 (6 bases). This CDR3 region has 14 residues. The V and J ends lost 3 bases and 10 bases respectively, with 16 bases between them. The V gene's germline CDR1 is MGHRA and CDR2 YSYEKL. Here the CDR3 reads CASSHIAAGLEQFF. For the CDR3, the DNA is TGCGCCAGCAGCCACATAGCCGCGGGACTGGAGCAGTTCTTC.

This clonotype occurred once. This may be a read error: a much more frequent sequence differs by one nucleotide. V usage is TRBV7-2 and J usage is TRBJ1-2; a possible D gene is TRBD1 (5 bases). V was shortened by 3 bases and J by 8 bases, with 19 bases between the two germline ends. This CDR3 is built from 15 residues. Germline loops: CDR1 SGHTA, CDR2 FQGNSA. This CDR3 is CASSLVGTPGLGYTF. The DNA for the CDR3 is TGTGCCAGCAGCTTGGTCGGGACTCCCGGACTAGGCTACACCTTC.

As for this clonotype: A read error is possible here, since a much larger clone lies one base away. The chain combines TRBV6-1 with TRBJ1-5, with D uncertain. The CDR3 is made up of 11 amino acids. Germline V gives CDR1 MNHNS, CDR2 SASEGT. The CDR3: CVSKHGLTQHF. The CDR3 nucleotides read TGTGTCAGCAAGCACGGACTCACCCAGCATTTT.

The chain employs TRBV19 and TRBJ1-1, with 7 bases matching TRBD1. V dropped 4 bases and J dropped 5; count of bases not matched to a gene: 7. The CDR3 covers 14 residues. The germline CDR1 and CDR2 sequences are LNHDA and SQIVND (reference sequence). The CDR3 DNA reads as TGTGCCAGTAGTACCAGGACAGGCTTGACTGAAGCTTTCTTT. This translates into CASSTRTGLTEAFF.

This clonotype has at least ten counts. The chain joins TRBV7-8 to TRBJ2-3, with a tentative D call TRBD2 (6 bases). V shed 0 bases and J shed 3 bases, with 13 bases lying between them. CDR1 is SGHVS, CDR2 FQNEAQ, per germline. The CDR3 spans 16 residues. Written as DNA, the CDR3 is TGTGCCAGCAGCTTAGCGTGGGGCGGGGTTACAGATACGCAGTATTTT. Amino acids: CASSLAWGGVTDTQYF.

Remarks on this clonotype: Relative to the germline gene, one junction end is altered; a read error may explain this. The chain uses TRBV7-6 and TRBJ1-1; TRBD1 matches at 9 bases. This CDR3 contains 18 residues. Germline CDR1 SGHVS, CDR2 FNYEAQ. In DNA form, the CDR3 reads TGTGCCAGCAGCACCTCTCGGACAGGGGAGGAAAGGAACACTGAAGTTTTCTTT. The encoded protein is CASSTSRTGEERNTEVFF. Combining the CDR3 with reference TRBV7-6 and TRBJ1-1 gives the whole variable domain GAGVSQSPRYKVTKRGQDVALRCDPISGHVSLYWYRQALGQGPEFLTYFNYEAQQDKSGLPNDRFSAERPEGSISTLTIQRTEQRDSAMYRCASSTSRTGEERNTEVFFGQGTRLTVV.

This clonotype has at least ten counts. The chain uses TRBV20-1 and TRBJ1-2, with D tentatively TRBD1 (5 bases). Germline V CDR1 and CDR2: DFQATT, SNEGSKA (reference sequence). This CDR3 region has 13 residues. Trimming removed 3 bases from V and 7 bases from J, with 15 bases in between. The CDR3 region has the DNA TGCAGTGCTAGGGGGGGGGAGTATGGTGGCTACACCTTC. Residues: CSARGGEYGGYTF.

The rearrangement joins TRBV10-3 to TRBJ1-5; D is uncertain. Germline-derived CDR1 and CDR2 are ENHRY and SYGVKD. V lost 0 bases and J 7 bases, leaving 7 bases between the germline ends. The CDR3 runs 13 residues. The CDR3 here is CAISESIRQPQHF. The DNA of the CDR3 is TGTGCCATCAGTGAGTCGATAAGGCAGCCCCAGCATTTT.

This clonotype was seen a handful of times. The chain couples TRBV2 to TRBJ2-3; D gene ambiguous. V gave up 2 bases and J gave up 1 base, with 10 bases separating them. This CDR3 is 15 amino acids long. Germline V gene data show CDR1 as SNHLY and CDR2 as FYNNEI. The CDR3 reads CASSESLAGTDTQYF. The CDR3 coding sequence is TGTGCCAGCAGTGAATCCCTGGCAGGCACAGATACGCAGTATTTT.

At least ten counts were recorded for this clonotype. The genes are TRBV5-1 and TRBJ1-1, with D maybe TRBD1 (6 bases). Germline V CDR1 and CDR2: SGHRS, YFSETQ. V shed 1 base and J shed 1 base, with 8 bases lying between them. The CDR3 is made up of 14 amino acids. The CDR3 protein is CASSLNRENTEAFF. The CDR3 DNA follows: TGCGCCAGCAGCTTGAACAGGGAGAACACTGAAGCTTTCTTT.

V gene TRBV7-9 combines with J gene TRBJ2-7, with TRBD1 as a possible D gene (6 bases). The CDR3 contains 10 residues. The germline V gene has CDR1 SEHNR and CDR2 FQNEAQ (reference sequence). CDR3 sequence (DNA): TGTGCCAGCAGCTTAGAGTCAGGGGTCGTC. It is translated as CASSLESGVV.

Written as DNA, the CDR3 is TGTGCCAGCAGCGTAGGATGGTACGGTGAGCAGTTCTTC. Amino acids: CASSVGWYGEQFF. This chain uses TRBV7-8 with TRBJ2-1; D is unresolved. The length of the CDR3 is 13 residues. V was trimmed by 5 bases and J by 9 bases, leaving 14 bases between them. Germline-derived CDR1 and CDR2 are SGHVS and FQNEAQ.

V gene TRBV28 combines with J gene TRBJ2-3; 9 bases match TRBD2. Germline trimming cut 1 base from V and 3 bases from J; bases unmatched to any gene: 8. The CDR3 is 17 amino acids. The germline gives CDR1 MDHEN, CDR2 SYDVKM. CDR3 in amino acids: CASSLFQGSGGTDTQYF. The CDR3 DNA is TGTGCCAGCAGTTTATTTCAGGGTAGCGGGGGAACAGATACGCAGTATTTT.

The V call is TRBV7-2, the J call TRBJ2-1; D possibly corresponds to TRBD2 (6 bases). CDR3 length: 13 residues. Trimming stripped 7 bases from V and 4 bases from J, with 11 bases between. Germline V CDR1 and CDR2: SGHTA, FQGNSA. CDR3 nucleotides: TGTGCCAGCACCCCTGGGGGGTACAATGAGCAGTTCTTC. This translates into CASTPGGYNEQFF. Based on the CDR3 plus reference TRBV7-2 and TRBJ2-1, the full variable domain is GAGVSQSPSNKVTEKGKDVELRCDPISGHTALYWYRQSLGQGLEFLIYFQGNSAPDKSGLPSDRFSAERTGGSVSTLTIQRTQQEDSAVYLCASTPGGYNEQFFGPGTRLTVL.

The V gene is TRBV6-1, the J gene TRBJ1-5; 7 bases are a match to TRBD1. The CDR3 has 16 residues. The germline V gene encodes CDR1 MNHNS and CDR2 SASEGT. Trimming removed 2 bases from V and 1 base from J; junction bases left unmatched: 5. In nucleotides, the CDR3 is TGTGCCAGCAGTGAAATCCCGGGACAGAGCAATCAGCCCCAGCATTTT. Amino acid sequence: CASSEIPGQSNQPQHF.

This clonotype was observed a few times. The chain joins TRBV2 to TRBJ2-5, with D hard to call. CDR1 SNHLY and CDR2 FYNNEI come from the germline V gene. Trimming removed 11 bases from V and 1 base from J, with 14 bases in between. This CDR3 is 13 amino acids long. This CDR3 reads CACSPGLQETQYF. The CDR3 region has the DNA TGTGCCTGCTCCCCGGGCCTCCAAGAGACCCAGTACTTC.

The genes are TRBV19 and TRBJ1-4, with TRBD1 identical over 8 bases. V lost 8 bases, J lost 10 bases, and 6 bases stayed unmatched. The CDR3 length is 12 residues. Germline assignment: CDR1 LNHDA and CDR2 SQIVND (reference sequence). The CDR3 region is CASFPGGGKLFF. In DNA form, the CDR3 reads TGTGCCAGTTTTCCAGGGGGCGGAAAACTGTTTTTT.

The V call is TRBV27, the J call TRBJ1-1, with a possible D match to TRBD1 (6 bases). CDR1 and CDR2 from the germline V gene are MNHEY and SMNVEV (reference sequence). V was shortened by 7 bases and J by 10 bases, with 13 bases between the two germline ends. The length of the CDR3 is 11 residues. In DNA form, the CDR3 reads TGTGCCAGCAACAGGGAGGGAGTAGCTTTCTTT. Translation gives CASNREGVAFF.

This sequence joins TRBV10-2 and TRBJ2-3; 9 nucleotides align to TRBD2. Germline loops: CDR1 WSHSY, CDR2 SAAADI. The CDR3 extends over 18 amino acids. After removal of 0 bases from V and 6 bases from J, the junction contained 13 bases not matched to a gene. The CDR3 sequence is CASSESVASGDLRDTQYF. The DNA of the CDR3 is TGCGCCAGCAGTGAGTCGGTGGCTAGCGGGGACCTCCGGGATACGCAGTATTTT.

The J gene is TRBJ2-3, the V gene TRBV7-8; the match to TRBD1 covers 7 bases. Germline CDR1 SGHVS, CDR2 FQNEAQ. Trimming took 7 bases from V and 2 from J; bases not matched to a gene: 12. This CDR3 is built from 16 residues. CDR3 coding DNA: TGTGCCAGCACCCCGACAGGGCTACCCTACACAGATACGCAGTATTTT. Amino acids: CASTPTGLPYTDTQYF.

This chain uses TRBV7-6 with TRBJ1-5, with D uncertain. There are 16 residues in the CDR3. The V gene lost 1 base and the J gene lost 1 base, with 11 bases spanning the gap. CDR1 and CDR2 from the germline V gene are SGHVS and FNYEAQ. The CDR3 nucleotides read TGTGCCAGCAGCTTAGAGTCGGACGGGAGCAATCAGCCCCAGCATTTT. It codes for CASSLESDGSNQPQHF.

The CDR3 DNA is TGTGCCAGCAGTGACAAAGAGGGAGGCACAGATACGCAGTATTTT. It codes for CASSDKEGGTDTQYF. V gene TRBV6-4 combines with J gene TRBJ2-3, with D maybe TRBD2 (5 bases). Germline V gene sequence: CDR1 MRHNA, CDR2 SNTAGT. This CDR3 spans 15 amino acids. V was pared by 2 bases and J by 1 base, with 10 bases between.

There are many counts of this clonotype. This chain's CDR3 is CASSLGVEFEAFF. The CDR3 DNA reads as TGTGCCAGCAGCTTAGGCGTCGAGTTTGAAGCTTTCTTT. The V call is TRBV7-8, the J call TRBJ1-1; D uncertain. Per the germline V gene, CDR1 is SGHVS and CDR2 is FQNEAQ. The V and J ends lost 1 base and 7 bases respectively, with 10 bases between them. This CDR3 contains 13 residues.

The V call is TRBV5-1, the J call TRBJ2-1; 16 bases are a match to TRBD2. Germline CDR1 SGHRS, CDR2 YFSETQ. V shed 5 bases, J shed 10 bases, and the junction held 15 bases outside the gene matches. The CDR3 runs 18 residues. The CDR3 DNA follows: TGCGCCAGCAGTTTCCTACAGGGACTAGCGGGGGGGCCAGTGGAGCAGTTCTTC. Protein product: CASSFLQGLAGGPVEQFF. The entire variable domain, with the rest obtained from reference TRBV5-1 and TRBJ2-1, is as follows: KAGVTQTPRYLIKTRGQQVTLSCSPISGHRSVSWYQQTPGQGLQFLFEYFSETQRNKGNFPGRFSGRQFSNSRSEMNVSTLELGDSALYLCASSFLQGLAGGPVEQFFGPGTRLTVL.

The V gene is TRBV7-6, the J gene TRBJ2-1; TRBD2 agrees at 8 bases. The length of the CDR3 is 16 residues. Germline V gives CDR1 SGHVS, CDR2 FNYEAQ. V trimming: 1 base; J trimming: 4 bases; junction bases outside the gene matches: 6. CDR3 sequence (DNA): TGTGCCAGCAGCTTAGAAGCGGGGGAGGGTTACAATGAGCAGTTCTTC. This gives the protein CASSLEAGEGYNEQFF.